This T cell receptor (beta chain) was observed in a study of blood T cell repertoires in COVID-19. Study-level information: Sites in the United States, Italy and Spain provided acute and convalescent COVID-19 samples.

Germline CDR1 and CDR2: MNHEY and SMNVEV (reference sequence). The CDR3 runs 14 residues. V shed 5 bases, J shed 4 bases, and the junction held 6 bases outside the gene matches. Study processing details: Reference gene primer amplification gave nucleated cell count estimates. Repertoires were generated with immunoSEQ multiplex PCR, while TCRdb's copy carries only in-frame clones and drops some. V and J calls plus clone size are reproduced from that table; the DNA served to infer D and trimming. This table has about 81,000 clones, about 84% appearing once. The sample was peripheral blood. This clonotype originated in a human donor in a cohort sampled during active COVID-19. The chain employs TRBV27 and TRBJ1-2, with 8 bases aligning to TRBD1. The CDR3 protein is CASSQQGGVYGYTF. The DNA for the CDR3 is TGTGCCAGCAGTCAACAGGGGGGCGTCTATGGCTACACCTTC.